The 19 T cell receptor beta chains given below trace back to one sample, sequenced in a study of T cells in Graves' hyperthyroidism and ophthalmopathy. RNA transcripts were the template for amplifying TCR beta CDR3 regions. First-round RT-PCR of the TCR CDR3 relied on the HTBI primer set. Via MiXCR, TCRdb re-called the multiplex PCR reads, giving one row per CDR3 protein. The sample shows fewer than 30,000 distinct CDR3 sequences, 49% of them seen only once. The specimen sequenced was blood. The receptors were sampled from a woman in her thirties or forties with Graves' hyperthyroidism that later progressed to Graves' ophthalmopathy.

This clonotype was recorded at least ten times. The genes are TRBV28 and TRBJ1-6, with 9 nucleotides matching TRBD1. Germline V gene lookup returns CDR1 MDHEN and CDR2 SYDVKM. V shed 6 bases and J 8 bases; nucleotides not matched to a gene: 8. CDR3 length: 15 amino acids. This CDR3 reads CASSRSRDRDSPLHF. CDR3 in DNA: TGTGCCAGCAGCCGATCCCGGGACAGGGATTCACCCCTCCACTTT.

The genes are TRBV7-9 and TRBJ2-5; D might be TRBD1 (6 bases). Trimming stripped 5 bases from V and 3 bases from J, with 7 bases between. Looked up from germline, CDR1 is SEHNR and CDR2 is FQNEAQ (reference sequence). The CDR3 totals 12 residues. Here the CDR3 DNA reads TGTGCCAGCAGCAGGACAGAAGAGACCCAGTACTTC. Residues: CASSRTEETQYF.

The CDR3 DNA reads TGCAGTGCTAGAAAACTAGCGGGGATCACAGATACGCAGTATTTT. It is translated as CSARKLAGITDTQYF. V gene TRBV20-1 combines with J gene TRBJ2-3, with 10 bases matching TRBD2. The CDR3 loop spans 15 amino acids. CDR1 is DFQATT and CDR2 is SNEGSKA in the germline V gene (reference sequence). V gave up 2 bases and J gave up 2 bases; unmatched junction bases: 4.

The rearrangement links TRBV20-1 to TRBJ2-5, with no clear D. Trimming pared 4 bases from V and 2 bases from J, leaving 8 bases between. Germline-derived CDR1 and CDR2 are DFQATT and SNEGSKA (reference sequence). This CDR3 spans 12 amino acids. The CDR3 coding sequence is TGCAGTGCTAATTCCCAGCAAGAGACCCAGTACTTC. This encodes CSANSQQETQYF.

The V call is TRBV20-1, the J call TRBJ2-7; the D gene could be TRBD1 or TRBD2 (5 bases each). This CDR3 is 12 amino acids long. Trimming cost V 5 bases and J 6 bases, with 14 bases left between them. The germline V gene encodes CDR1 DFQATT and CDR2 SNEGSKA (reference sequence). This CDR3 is CSAPRDLGEQYF. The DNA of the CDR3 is TGCAGTGCTCCCAGGGACCTTGGCGAGCAGTACTTC.

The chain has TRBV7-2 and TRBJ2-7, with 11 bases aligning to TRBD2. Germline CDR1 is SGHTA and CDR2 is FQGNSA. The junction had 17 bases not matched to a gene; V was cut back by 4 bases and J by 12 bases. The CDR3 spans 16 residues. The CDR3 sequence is CASSWTSGSSAYVRYF. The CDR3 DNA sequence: TGTGCCAGCAGCTGGACTAGCGGGTCGAGCGCCTACGTGCGGTACTTC.

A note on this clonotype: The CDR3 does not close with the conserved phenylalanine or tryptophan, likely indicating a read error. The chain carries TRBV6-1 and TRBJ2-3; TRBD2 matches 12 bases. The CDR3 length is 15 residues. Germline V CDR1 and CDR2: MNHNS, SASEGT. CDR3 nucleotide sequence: TGCGCCAGCAGTGAGACTAGCGGGAGTGCAGATACGCAGTATTCT. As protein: CASSETSGSADTQYS.

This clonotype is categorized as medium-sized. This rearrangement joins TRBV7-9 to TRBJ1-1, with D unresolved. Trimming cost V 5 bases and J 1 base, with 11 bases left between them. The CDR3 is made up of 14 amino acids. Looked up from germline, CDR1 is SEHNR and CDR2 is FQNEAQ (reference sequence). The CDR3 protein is CASSSENKNTEAFF. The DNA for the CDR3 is TGTGCCAGCAGCAGTGAAAACAAGAACACTGAAGCTTTCTTT.

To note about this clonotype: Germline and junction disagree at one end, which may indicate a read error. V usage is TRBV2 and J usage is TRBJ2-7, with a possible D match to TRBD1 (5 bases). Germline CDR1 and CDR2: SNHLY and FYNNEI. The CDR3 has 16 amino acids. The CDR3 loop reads CASSQEKAGLTYEQYF. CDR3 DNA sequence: TGCGCCAGCAGCCAAGAAAAGGCAGGGTTGACCTACGAGCAGTACTTC.

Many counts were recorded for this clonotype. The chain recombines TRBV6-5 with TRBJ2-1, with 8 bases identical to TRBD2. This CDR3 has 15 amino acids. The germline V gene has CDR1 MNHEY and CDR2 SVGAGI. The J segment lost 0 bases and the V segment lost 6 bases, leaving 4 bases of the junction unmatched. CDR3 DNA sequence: TGTGCCAGCAGACGAGCGGGGGTCTCCTACAATGAGCAGTTCTTC. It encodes CASRRAGVSYNEQFF.

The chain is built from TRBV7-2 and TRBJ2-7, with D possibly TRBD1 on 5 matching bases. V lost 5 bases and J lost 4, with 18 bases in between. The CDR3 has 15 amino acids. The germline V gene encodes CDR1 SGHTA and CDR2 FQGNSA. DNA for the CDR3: TGTGCCAGCAGCCTAACAGGCCGTTCGCTTTACGAGCAGTACTTC. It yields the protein CASSLTGRSLYEQYF.

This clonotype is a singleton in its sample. The CDR3 protein is CVSSPPGGGYVYNEQFF. As DNA, the CDR3 is TGTGTTAGCTCACCACCGGGTGGGGGGTATGTCTACAATGAGCAGTTCTTC. V usage is TRBV7-2 and J usage is TRBJ2-1; a possible D gene is TRBD2 (6 bases). The CDR3 is 17 amino acids. Germline lookup yields CDR1 SGHTA and CDR2 FQGNSA.

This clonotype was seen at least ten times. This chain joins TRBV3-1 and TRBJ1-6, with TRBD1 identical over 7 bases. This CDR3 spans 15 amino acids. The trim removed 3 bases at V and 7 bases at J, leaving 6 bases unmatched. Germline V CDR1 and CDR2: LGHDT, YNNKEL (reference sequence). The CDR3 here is CASSQKQGRNSPLHF. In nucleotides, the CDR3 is TGTGCCAGCAGCCAGAAACAGGGGAGGAATTCACCCCTCCACTTT.

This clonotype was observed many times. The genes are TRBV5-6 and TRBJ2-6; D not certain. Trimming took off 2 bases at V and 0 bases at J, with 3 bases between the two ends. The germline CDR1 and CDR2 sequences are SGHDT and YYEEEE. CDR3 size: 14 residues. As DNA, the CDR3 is TGTGCCAGCAGCTTCCCCTCTGGGGCCAACGTCCTGACTTTC. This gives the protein CASSFPSGANVLTF. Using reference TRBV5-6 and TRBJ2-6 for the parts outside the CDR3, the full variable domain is DAGVTQSPTHLIKTRGQQVTLRCSPKSGHDTVSWYQQALGQGPQFIFQYYEEEERQRGNFPDRFSGHQFPNYSSELNVNALLLGDSALYLCASSFPSGANVLTFGAGSRLTVL.

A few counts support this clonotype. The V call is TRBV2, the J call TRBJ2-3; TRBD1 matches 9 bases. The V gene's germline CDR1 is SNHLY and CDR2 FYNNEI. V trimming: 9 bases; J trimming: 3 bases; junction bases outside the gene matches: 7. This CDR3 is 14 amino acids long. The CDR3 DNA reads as TGTGCCAGACGGGAGACAGGGGGGACAGATACGCAGTATTTT. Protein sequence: CARRETGGTDTQYF.

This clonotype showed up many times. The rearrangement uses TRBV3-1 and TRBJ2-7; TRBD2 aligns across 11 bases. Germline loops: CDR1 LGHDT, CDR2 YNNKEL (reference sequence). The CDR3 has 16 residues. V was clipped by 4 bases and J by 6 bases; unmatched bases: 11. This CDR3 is CASSRQLLAGEVEQYF. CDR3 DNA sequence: TGTGCCAGCAGCCGCCAGCTACTAGCGGGAGAGGTCGAGCAGTACTTC.

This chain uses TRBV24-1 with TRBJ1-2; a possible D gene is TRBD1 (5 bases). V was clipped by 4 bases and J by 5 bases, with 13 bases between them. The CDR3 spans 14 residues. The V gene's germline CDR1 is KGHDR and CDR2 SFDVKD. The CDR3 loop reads CATSDPGTDYGYTF. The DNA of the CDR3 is TGTGCCACCAGTGACCCCGGGACGGATTATGGCTACACCTTC.

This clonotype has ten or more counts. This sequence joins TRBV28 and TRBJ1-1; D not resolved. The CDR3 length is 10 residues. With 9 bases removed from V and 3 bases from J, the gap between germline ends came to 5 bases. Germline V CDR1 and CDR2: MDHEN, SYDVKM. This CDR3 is CARRDTEAFF. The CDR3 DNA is TGTGCCAGGAGGGACACTGAAGCTTTCTTT.

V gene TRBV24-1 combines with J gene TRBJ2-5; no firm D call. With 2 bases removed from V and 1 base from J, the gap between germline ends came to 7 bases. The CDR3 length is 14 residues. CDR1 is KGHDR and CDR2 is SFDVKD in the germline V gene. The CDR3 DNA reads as TGTGCCACCAGTGATTGGGCAGCCCAAGAGACCCAGTACTTC. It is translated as CATSDWAAQETQYF.